This is a list of T cell receptor beta chains from one sample in a study of coeliac disease. Sequencing was performed with immunoSEQ multiplex PCR; in TCRdb, only in-frame clones are kept and a portion is missing. The data show thousands of clones, with around 69% seen just once and 5% to 7% held by the top ten. Input material: lamina propria lymphocytes from the gut. These receptors were collected from a man aged 25 to 45 with celiac disease. The CDR3 runs from the conserved cysteine through the conserved F or W. The D gene is left open where the match is weak. Size is stated for part of the rows, as once, few or many counts, or as a class when the clone is expanded.

j_call cdr3_length clone_size v_call d_call cdr3_nt cdr3_aa
TRBJ1-1 16 . TRBV9 . TGTGCCAGCAGCAGAGACGGGGGTGGGATCGGCGGTGAAGCTTTCTTT CASSRDGGGIGGEAFF
TRBJ2-7 14 . TRBV29-1 TRBD2 TGCAGCGTTGTAACGGGACTAGCATCCTACGAGCAGTACTTC CSVVTGLASYEQYF
TRBJ2-7 14 . TRBV27 TRBD1 TGTGCCAGCAGTTTCCGGGACAGGGACGGCGAGCAGTACTTC CASSFRDRDGEQYF
TRBJ2-4 16 . TRBV19 TRBD2 TGTGCCAGTAGTATTCTGCTAGCGGGGGATGGAGACATTCAGTACTTC CASSILLAGDGDIQYF
TRBJ2-1 14 few TRBV11-1 . TGTGCCAGCAGGCCACCGGGAGTACTTAATGAGCAGTTCTTC CASRPPGVLNEQFF
TRBJ2-7 16 . TRBV4-1 . TGCGCCAGCAGCCAAGCGTCGAGCAGGGTGATCCGCGAGCAGTACTTC CASSQASSRVIREQYF
TRBJ1-6 13 few TRBV19 . TGTGCCAGTAGCGAGGGATATAATTCACCCCTCCACTTT CASSEGYNSPLHF
TRBJ2-7 13 . TRBV30 . TGTGCCTGGAGTGTCGACTCCTCCTACGAGCAGTACTTC CAWSVDSSYEQYF
TRBJ1-5 16 few TRBV6-6 TRBD1 TGTGCCAGCAGTTACCTTCAACAGGGGGGCAATCAGCCCCAGCATTTT CASSYLQQGGNQPQHF
TRBJ2-4 16 . TRBV10-3 . TGTGCCATCAGTGAGTCTAGAGAGGGTCCCAAAAACATTCAGTACTTC CAISESREGPKNIQYF
TRBJ2-1 14 . TRBV27 TRBD2 TGTGCCAGCAAAAGGACTAGCGGGGCCAATGAGCAGTTCTTC CASKRTSGANEQFF
TRBJ2-5 15 . TRBV25-1 TRBD2 TGTGCCAGCAGTAGTGCTAGCGGGGGATTGGGGACCCAGTACTTC CASSSASGGLGTQYF
TRBJ1-5 14 . TRBV19 . TGTGCCAGTAGTATAGTAGGGGAGGGGGGGCCCCAGCATTTT CASSIVGEGGPQHF
TRBJ2-7 15 few TRBV11-1 TRBD1 TGTGCCAGCAGCTTATCCCGGGACAGGGGATACGAGCAGTACTTC CASSLSRDRGYEQYF
TRBJ2-4 14 once TRBV4-3 . TGCGCCAGCTCGGTTCGGGGTGTGTCGAACATTCAGTACTTC CASSVRGVSNIQYF
TRBJ2-1 13 . TRBV11-2 . TGTGCCAGCAGCTTAGCACTAGAAAGTGAGCAGTTCTTC CASSLALESEQFF
TRBJ2-6 15 . TRBV7-9 TRBD2 TGTGCCAGCAGCTTACGGGGGGCTGGGGCCAACGTCCTGACTTTC CASSLRGAGANVLTF
TRBJ1-2 16 . TRBV18 . TGTGCCAGCTCACCGCAGGTCGACGTCGTCAACTATGGCTACACCTTC CASSPQVDVVNYGYTF
TRBJ2-7 14 few TRBV2 . TGTGCCAGCAGTGAGATGACAGGAACCTACGAGCAGTACTTC CASSEMTGTYEQYF
TRBJ2-1 13 few TRBV7-3 . TGTGCCAGCAGCTTAATGTTAAGCGATGAGCAGTTCTTC CASSLMLSDEQFF
TRBJ2-3 14 . TRBV7-3 TRBD2 TGTGCCAGCAGTCGCACGGGGGGGGCAGATACGCAGTATTTT CASSRTGGADTQYF
TRBJ2-1 11 . TRBV20-1 . TGCAGTGCTAGCGTTTACAATGAGCAGTTCTTC CSASVYNEQFF
TRBJ2-2 15 . TRBV2 TRBD2 TGTGCCAGCAGGACGGGGGGGGCGAGAACCGGGGAGCTGTTTTTT CASRTGGARTGELFF
TRBJ2-1 15 . TRBV7-2 . TGTGCCAGCAGCTCGCGGGGCGGGACCTACAATGAGCAGTTCTTC CASSSRGGTYNEQFF
TRBJ2-7 18 few TRBV11-2 TRBD2 TGTGCCAGCAGCCCCCTTTTAAGGCGAGCGGGAGTCCCCTACGAGCAGTACTTC CASSPLLRRAGVPYEQYF
TRBJ2-1 15 . TRBV7-9 TRBD1 TGTGCCAGCAGCTTACGACAGGGGTTAGACAATGAGCAGTTCTTC CASSLRQGLDNEQFF
TRBJ2-1 15 . TRBV10-3 TRBD2 TGTGCCACGGGGCGACTAGCGGGACTCCACAATGAGCAGTTCTTC CATGRLAGLHNEQFF
TRBJ2-7 11 . TRBV2 . TGTGCCAGCAGGGGACACTACGAGCAGTACTTC CASRGHYEQYF
TRBJ2-2 15 . TRBV27 TRBD2 TGTGCCAGCAGTTTGGTTACTAGCGGGACCGGGGAGCTGTTTTTT CASSLVTSGTGELFF
TRBJ2-1 14 . TRBV5-5 TRBD2 TGTGCCAGCAGCGTCCTACCCGACGCGGGGGAGGCGTTCTTC CASSVLPDAGEAFF
TRBJ1-1 18 . TRBV19 . TGTGCCAGTAGTGACCATAGGGGACCGGGACACCTGAACACTGAAGCTTTCTTT CASSDHRGPGHLNTEAFF
TRBJ2-2 13 few TRBV7-9 . TGTGCCAGCAGCTTCAAGAACACCGGGGAGCTGTTTTTT CASSFKNTGELFF
TRBJ1-2 14 . TRBV6-5 . TGTGCCAGCAGTTACACGGAGGCTAACTATGGCTACACCTTC CASSYTEANYGYTF
TRBJ2-6 16 . TRBV5-8 TRBD1 TGTGCCAGCAGCCTGGAGACAGGGTCTGGGGCCAACGTCCTGACTTTC CASSLETGSGANVLTF
TRBJ2-7 17 . TRBV19 TRBD1 TGTGCCAGTAGCTCATTCAGGGACAGCCTATTCTCCTACGAGCAGTACTTC CASSSFRDSLFSYEQYF
TRBJ1-6 13 . TRBV7-3 TRBD1 TGTGCCAGCAGCTCAGACAGGGATTCACCCCTCCACTTT CASSSDRDSPLHF
TRBJ2-7 12 . TRBV19 . TGTGCCAGTAGTATACCCCACGGCGAGCAGTACTTC CASSIPHGEQYF
TRBJ1-5 16 . TRBV9 TRBD1 TGTGCCAGCAGCGTAGGAGGGGACAGCATGAATCAGCCCCAGCATTTT CASSVGGDSMNQPQHF
TRBJ2-7 13 few TRBV30 . TGTGCCGCCGGGACATCGATTTCCTACGAGCAGTACTTC CAAGTSISYEQYF
TRBJ2-7 14 . TRBV5-1 . TGCGCCAGCAGCGTCAGATCAGTAACCTACGAGCAGTACTTC CASSVRSVTYEQYF
TRBJ2-1 13 . TRBV6-1 TRBD1 TGTGCCAGCAGTAAGGACAGGGCAGGTGAGCAGTTCTTC CASSKDRAGEQFF
TRBJ1-1 16 . TRBV18 TRBD1 TGTGCCAGCTCACCAGACAGGGTCGGGAGTGGCACTGAAGCTTTCTTT CASSPDRVGSGTEAFF
TRBJ1-5 15 . TRBV28 . TGTGCCAGCGCGGCTGGACAGCCGAGCAATCAGCCCCAGCATTTT CASAAGQPSNQPQHF
TRBJ2-1 17 . TRBV5-1 . TGCGCCAGCAGCTTGGCCAGCGGCAGCAACTCCTACAATGAGCAGTTCTTC CASSLASGSNSYNEQFF
TRBJ2-1 16 few TRBV7-2 TRBD2 TGTGCCAGCAGCGCACTAGCGGGAGTGACCTACAATGAGCAGTTCTTC CASSALAGVTYNEQFF
TRBJ2-1 15 . TRBV7-3 . TGTGCCAGCAGCTTAAGTAATAGCGGATACAATGAGCAGTTCTTC CASSLSNSGYNEQFF
TRBJ1-6 14 . TRBV5-1 . TGCGCCAGCAGCACTGACAGTTCTAATTCACCCCTCCACTTT CASSTDSSNSPLHF
TRBJ2-3 15 . TRBV28 TRBD2 TGTGCCAGCAGAACCGGGACTAGCAGAACAGATACGCAGTATTTT CASRTGTSRTDTQYF
TRBJ1-5 14 . TRBV19 . TGTGCCAGTAACTACCAATACGGCAATCAGCCCCAGCATTTT CASNYQYGNQPQHF
TRBJ1-4 14 . TRBV5-1 . TGCGCCAGCAGCTTGACGGGTCGGAATGAAAAACTGTTTTTT CASSLTGRNEKLFF
TRBJ1-1 16 . TRBV6-5 TRBD1 TGTGCCAGCAGTTACCGATCCGGGACAGGGGGCACTGAAGCTTTTTTT CASSYRSGTGGTEAFF